Here is one T cell receptor beta chain with its context. Its antigen remains unknown. Trimming took off 6 bases at V and 3 bases at J, with 12 bases between the two ends. The CDR3 totals 14 residues. The germline CDR1 and CDR2 sequences are MNHEY and SVGAGI. This record comes from a study of OX40 agonist ivuxolimab in advanced cancers. As for the study in general: Patients' therapy was ivuxolimab, an antibody that acts as an agonist of OX40 (CD134).

Sequencing was performed with immunoSEQ multiplex PCR; in TCRdb, only in-frame clones are kept and a portion is missing. The sample holds approximately 44,000 clones, 75% to 90% seen once. The study, taken as a whole, reports: In the 0.1 to 3.0 mg/kg range, CD4+ and CD8+ blood T cells had expanded clonally by week 6.

Samples of blood were obtained at baseline, on cycle 4 day 1, and on cycle 7 day 1. This chain connects TRBV6-5 to TRBJ1-3, with no clear D. The clonotype comes from an adult with an advanced solid tumor such as melanoma, head and neck, liver or kidney cancer. The sequencing here drew on CD4+ or CD8+ T cells sorted from blood, taken in a trial of the OX40 agonist ivuxolimab. The DNA for the CDR3 is TGTGCCAGCAGCCGCACTTATAATGGAAACACCATATATTTT. The encoded protein is CASSRTYNGNTIYF.